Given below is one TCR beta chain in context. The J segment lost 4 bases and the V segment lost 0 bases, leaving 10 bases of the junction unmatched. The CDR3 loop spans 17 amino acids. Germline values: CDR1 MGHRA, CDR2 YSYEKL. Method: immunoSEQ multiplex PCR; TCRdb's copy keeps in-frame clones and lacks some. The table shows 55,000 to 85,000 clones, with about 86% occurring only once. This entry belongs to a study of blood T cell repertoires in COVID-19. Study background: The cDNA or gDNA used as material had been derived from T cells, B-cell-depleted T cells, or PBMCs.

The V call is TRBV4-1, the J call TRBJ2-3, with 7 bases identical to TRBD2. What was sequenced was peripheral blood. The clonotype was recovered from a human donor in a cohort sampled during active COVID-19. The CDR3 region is CASSQEGEGRGADTQYF. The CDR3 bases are TGCGCCAGCAGCCAAGAGGGGGAGGGCCGTGGGGCAGATACGCAGTATTTT.